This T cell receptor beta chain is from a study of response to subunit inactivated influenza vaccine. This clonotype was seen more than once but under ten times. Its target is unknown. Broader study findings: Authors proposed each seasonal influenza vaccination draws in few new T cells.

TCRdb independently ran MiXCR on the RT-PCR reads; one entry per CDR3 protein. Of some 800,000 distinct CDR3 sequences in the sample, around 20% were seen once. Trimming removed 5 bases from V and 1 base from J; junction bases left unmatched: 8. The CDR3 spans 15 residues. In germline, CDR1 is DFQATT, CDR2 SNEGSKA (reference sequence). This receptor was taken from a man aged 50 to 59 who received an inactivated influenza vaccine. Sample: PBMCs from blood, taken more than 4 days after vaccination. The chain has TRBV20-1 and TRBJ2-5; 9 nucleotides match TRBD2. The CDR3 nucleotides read TGCAGTGCTGGCAGTAGCGGGAGTGGCCAAGAGACCCAGTACTTC. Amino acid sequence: CSAGSSGSGQETQYF.